This T cell receptor beta chain was sequenced during a study of blood T cell repertoires in COVID-19. TCRdb's table, derived via immunoSEQ multiplex PCR, lists solely in-frame clones and lacks some. The repertoire holds roughly 150,000 clones, with 85% to 95% as singletons. This CDR3 is 13 amino acids long. Germline CDR1 is SGHAT and CDR2 is FQNNGV. Trimming stripped 1 base from V and 5 bases from J, with 5 bases between. Enrolled during active infection, Seattle patients were then followed longitudinally. The receptor's source is a woman aged 55-70 years with COVID-19, enrolled during active disease. The source material was peripheral blood. The rearrangement links TRBV11-2 to TRBJ2-2; D uncertain. The CDR3 sequence: CASSLGSTGELFF. The CDR3 bases are TGTGCCAGCAGCTTAGGGAGTACCGGGGAGCTGTTTTTT.